This TCR beta chain stems from a study of T cell repertoires in ileal Crohn's disease. As for the study in general: All patients had surgery for stricturing (roughly 61%) or penetrating (around 40%) disease. The MI sample came from the proximal margin of the surgical specimen. Around 0.55 micrograms of biopsy DNA per sample underwent TCRB immunosequencing. General study points: Sorted CD8 T cells held more high-frequency clones than CD4.

Profiled with immunoSEQ multiplex PCR; TCRdb holds only in-frame clones, not every one. The repertoire holds roughly 7,200 clones, with about 73% as singletons. A note on this clone: No antigen is known for it.

Time point indicated: proximal margin of the surgical specimen (macroscopically non-inflamed). This CDR3 is built from 15 residues. V lost 0 bases to trimming and J lost 4 bases; unmatched junction nucleotides: 3. Germline V gene data show CDR1 as ENHRY and CDR2 as SYGVKD. The sequenced material came from ileal tissue. The V and J genes are TRBV10-3 and TRBJ1-5, with 7 bases lining up with TRBD1. The sequence derives from an adult with Crohn's disease. This CDR3 reads CAISESGTDNQPQHF. The CDR3 DNA reads TGTGCCATCAGTGAGTCCGGGACAGATAATCAGCCCCAGCATTTT.